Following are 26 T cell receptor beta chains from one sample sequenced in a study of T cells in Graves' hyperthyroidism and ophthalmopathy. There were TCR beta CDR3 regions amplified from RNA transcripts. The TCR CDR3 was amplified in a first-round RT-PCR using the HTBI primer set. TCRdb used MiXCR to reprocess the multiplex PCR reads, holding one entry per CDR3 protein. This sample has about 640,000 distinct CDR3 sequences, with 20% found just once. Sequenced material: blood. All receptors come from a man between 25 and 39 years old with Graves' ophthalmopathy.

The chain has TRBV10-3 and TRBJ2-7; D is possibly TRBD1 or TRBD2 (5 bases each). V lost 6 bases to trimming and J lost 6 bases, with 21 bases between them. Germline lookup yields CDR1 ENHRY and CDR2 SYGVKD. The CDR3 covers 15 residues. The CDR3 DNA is TGTGCCATCAGCGTTCCCCGGGACGCCGTCCTCGAGCAGTACTTC. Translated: CAISVPRDAVLEQYF.

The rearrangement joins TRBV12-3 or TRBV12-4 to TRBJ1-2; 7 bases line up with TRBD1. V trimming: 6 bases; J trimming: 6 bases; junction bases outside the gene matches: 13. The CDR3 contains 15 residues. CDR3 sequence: CASRTGRGRSNGYTF. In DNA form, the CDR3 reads TGTGCCAGCAGGACGGGGAGGGGGCGGTCCAATGGCTACACCTTC.

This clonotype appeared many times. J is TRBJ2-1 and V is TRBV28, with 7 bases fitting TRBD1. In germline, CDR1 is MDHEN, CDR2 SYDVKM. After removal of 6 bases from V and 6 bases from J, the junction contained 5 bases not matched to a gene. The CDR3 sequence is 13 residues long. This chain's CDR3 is CASSLGQSNEQFF. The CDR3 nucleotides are TGTGCCAGCAGCTTGGGACAGAGCAATGAGCAGTTCTTC.

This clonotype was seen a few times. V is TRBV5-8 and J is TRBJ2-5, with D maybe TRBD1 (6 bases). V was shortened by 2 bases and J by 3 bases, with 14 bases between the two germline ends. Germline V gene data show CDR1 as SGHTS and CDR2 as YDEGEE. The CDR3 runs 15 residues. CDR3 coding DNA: TGTGCCAGCAGCTTTGCGCCCGGGACAAAAGAGACCCAGTACTTC. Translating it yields CASSFAPGTKETQYF.

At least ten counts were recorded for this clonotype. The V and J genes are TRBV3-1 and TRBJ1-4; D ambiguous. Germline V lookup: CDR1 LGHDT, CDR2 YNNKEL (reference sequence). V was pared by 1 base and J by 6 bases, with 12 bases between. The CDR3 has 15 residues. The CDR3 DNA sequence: TGTGCCAGCAGCCAAGGTCCTCCGGGAGATGAAAAACTGTTTTTT. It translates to CASSQGPPGDEKLFF.

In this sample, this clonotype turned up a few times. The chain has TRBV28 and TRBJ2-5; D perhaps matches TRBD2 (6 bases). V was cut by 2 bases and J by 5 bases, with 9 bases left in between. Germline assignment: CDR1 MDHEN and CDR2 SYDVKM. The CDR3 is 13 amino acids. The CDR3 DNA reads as TGTGCCAGCAGTTTACGGGAGATGGAGACCCAGTACTTC. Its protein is CASSLREMETQYF.

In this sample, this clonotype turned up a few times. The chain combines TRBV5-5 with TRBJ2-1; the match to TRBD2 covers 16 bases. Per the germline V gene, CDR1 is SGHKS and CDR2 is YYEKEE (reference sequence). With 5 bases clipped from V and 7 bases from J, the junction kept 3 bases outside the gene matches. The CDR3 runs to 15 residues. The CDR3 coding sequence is TGTGCCAGCAGTTGGGGACTAGCGGGAGGGAATGAGCAGTTCTTC. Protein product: CASSWGLAGGNEQFF.

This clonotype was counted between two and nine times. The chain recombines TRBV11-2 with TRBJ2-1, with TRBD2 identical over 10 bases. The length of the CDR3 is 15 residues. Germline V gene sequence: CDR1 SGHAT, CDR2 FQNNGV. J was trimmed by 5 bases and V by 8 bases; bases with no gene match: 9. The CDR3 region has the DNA TGTGCCAGCCTTAAAAACGGACTAGCGGACAATGAGCAGTTCTTC. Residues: CASLKNGLADNEQFF.

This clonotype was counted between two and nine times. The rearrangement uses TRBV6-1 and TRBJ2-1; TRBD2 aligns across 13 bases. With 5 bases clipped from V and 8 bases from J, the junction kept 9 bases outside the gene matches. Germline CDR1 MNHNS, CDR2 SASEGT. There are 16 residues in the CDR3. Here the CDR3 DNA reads TGTGCCAGCAGTTCCTTACTAGCGGGAGGGCCCCATGAGCAGTTCTTC. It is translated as CASSSLLAGGPHEQFF.

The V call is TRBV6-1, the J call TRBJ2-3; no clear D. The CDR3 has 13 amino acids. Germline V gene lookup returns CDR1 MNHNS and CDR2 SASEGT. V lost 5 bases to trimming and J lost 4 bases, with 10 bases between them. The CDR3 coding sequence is TGTGCCAGCAGTCCCGGCTGGGCAGATACGCAGTATTTT. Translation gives CASSPGWADTQYF.

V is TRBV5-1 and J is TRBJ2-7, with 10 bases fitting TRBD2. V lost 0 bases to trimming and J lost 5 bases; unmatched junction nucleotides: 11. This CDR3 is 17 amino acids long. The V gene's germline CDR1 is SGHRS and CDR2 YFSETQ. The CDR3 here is CASSLGGLAGDQNEQYF. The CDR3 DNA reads TGCGCCAGCAGCTTGGGGGGCCTAGCGGGAGATCAGAACGAGCAGTACTTC.

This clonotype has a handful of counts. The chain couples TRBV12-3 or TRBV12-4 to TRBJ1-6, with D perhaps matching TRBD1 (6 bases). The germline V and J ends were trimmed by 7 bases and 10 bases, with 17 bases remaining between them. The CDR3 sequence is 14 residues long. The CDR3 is CASKHRARGSPLHF. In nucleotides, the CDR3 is TGTGCCAGCAAACACAGGGCCCGGGGCTCACCCCTCCACTTT.

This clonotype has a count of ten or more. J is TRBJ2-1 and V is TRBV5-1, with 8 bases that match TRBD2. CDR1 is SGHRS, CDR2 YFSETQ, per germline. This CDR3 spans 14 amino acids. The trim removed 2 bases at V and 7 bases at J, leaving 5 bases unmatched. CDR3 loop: CASSLAGVSNEQFF. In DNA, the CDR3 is TGCGCCAGCAGCTTAGCGGGAGTTTCTAATGAGCAGTTCTTC.

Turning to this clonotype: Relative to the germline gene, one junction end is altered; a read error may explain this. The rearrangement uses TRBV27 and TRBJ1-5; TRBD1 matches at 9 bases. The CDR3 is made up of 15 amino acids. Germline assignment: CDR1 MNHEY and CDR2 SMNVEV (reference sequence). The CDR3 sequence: CASRGDREVGQPQHF. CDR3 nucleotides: TGTGCCAGCAGGGGGGACAGGGAAGTAGGGCAGCCCCAACATTTT.

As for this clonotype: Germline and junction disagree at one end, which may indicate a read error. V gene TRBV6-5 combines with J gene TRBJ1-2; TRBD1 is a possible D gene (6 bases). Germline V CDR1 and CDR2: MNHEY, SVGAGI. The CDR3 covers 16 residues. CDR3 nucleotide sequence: TGTGCCAGCAGATTTCTCACTTTACAGGGTGAAGAGGGCTGCACCTTC. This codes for CASRFLTLQGEEGCTF.

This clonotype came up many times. The CDR3 bases are TGCAGTGCTAGGGCAGACTACAATGAGCAGTTCTTC. Translation gives CSARADYNEQFF. The V call is TRBV20-1, the J call TRBJ2-1; D not certain. Germline CDR1 DFQATT, CDR2 SNEGSKA (reference sequence). The CDR3 is 12 residues long. V was cut by 3 bases and J by 3 bases, with 6 bases left in between.

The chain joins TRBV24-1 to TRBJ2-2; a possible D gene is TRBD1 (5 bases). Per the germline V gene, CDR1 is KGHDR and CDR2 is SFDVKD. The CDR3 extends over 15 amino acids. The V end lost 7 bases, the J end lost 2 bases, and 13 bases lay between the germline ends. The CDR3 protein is CATSDTGRNTGELFF. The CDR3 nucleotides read TGTGCCACCAGCGATACAGGCCGAAACACCGGGGAGCTGTTTTTT.

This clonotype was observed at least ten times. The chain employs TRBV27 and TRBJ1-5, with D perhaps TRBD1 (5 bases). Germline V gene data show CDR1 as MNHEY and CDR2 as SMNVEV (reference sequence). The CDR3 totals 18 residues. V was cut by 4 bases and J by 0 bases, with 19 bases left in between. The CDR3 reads CASSSMEGRGASNQPQHF. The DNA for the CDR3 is TGTGCCAGCAGTTCCATGGAGGGGAGAGGGGCTAGCAATCAGCCCCAGCATTTT.

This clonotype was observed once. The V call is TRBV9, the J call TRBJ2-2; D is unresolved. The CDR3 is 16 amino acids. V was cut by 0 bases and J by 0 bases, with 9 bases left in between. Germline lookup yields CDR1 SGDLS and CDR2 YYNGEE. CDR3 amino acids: CASSVVGSSNTGELFF. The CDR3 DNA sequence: TGTGCCAGCAGCGTAGTGGGCAGCTCGAACACCGGGGAGCTGTTTTTT. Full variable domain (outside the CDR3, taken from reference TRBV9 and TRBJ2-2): DSGVTQTPKHLITATGQRVTLRCSPRSGDLSVYWYQQSLDQGLQFLIQYYNGEERAKGNILERFSAQQFPDLHSELNLSSLELGDSALYFCASSVVGSSNTGELFFGEGSRLTVL.

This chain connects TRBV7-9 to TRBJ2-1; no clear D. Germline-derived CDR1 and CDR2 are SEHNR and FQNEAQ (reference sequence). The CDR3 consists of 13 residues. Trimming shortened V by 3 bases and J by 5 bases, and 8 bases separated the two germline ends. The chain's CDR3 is CASSFPSHNEQFF. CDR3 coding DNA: TGTGCCAGCAGCTTCCCGTCTCACAATGAGCAGTTCTTC.

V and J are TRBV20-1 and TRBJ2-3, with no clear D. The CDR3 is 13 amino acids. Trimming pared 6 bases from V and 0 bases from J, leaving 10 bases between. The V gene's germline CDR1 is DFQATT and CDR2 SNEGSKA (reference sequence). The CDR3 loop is CSAELDSTDTQYF. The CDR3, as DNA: TGCAGTGCCGAACTCGACAGCACAGATACGCAGTATTTT.

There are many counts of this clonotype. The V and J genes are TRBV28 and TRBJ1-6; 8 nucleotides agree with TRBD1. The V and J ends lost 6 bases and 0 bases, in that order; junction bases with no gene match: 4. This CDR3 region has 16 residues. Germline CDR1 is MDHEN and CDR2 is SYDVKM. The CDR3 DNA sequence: TGTGCCAGCAGCCACAGGGGGAGCTCCTATAATTCACCCCTCCACTTT. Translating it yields CASSHRGSSYNSPLHF.

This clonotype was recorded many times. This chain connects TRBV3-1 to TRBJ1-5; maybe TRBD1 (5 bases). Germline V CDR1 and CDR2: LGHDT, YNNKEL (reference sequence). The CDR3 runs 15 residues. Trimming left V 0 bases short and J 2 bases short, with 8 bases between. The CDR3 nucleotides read TGTGCCAGCAGCCAAGATATCAGGGGCAATCAGCCCCAGCATTTT. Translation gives CASSQDIRGNQPQHF.

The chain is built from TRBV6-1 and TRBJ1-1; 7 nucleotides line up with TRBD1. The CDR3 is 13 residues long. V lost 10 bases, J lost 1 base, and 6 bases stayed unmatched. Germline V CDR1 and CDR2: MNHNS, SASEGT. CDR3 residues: CAIRGQPNTEAFF. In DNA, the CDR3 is TGTGCCATTAGGGGGCAACCGAACACTGAAGCTTTCTTT.

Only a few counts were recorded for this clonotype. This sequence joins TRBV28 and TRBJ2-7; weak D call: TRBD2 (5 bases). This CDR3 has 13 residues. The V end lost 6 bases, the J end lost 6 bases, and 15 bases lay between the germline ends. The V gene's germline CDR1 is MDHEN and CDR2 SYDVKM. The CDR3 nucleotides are TGTGCCAGCAGACTGAGAGGGCAGAGCGAGCAGTACTTC. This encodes CASRLRGQSEQYF.

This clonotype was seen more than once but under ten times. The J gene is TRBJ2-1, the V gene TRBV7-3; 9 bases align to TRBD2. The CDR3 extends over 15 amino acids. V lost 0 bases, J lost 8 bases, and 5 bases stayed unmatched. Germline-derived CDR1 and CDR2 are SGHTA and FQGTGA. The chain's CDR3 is CASSLTAGGPHEQFF. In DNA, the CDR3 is TGTGCCAGCAGCTTAACTGCGGGAGGGCCCCATGAGCAGTTCTTC.